One sample yielded the 31 T cell receptor beta chains listed below, sequenced in a study of T cell responses to AZD1222 COVID-19 vaccine. Sequencing used immunoSEQ multiplex PCR; TCRdb keeps in-frame clones, though not all of them. In the table there are roughly 100,000 clones, over 70% of which are singletons. Sample: peripheral blood, taken on day 0 of AZD1222 vaccination. Receptors originate from an adult in good health.

This clone was counted only a few times. V gene TRBV11-2 combines with J gene TRBJ1-1, with TRBD1 as a possible D gene (6 bases). The CDR3 covers 16 residues. Germline CDR1 and CDR2: SGHAT and FQNNGV. With 3 bases removed from V and 3 bases from J, the gap between germline ends came to 17 bases. The CDR3 DNA follows: TGTGCCAGCAGCTTTGAAGGGGGTTCACGGTACACTGAAGCTTTCTTT. It specifies CASSFEGGSRYTEAFF.

This chain links TRBV12-3 or TRBV12-4 with TRBJ2-5; D gene unclear. The CDR3 runs 13 residues. Trimming stripped 3 bases from V and 3 bases from J, with 8 bases between. This chain's CDR3 is CASSFVQKETQYF. The CDR3 DNA reads TGTGCCAGCAGTTTCGTACAGAAAGAGACCCAGTACTTC.

With respect to this clone: One end of the junction is discordant with germline, which a read error may explain. This sequence joins TRBV3-1 (or the pseudogene TRBV3-2) and TRBJ2-1; the D gene is possibly TRBD1 (5 bases). Germline CDR1 is LGHDT and CDR2 is YNNKEL (reference sequence). This CDR3 region has 15 residues. Here the CDR3 reads CASSHSGFSHNEQFF. The CDR3 DNA is TGTGCCAGCAGCCACTCAGGGTTCTCCCACAATGAGCAGTTCTTC.

This chain joins TRBV9 and TRBJ2-3; tentative D call: TRBD1 (5 bases). V was clipped by 0 bases and J by 1 base, with 12 bases between them. This CDR3 comprises 16 residues. Germline V lookup: CDR1 SGDLS, CDR2 YYNGEE. The CDR3 DNA sequence: TGTGCCAGCAGCGTAGAGTCAGGGATTGGCACAGATACGCAGTATTTT. It codes for CASSVESGIGTDTQYF.

This clone was counted once. V usage is TRBV9 and J usage is TRBJ2-3; 7 bases are shared with TRBD2. J lost 0 bases, V lost 2 bases, and 3 bases had no gene match. CDR1 is SGDLS and CDR2 is YYNGEE in the germline V gene. This CDR3 is built from 15 residues. For the CDR3, the DNA is TGTGCCAGCAGCGTCACTAGCGACAGCACAGATACGCAGTATTTT. It encodes CASSVTSDSTDTQYF.

This chain uses TRBV6-6 with TRBJ2-1; possible D gene TRBD1, 6 bases. The CDR3 has 15 amino acids. The ends were cut back, 7 bases at V and 7 bases at J, with 20 bases in the middle. Germline CDR1 is MNHNY and CDR2 is SVGAGI (reference sequence). This CDR3 is CASIDSGEYRNEQFF. The DNA of the CDR3 is TGTGCCAGCATTGATTCAGGGGAGTATAGGAATGAGCAGTTCTTC.

This clone was recorded a few times. V gene TRBV19 combines with J gene TRBJ2-3; TRBD2 agrees at 13 bases. The V segment lost 6 bases and the J segment 4 bases; nucleotides outside the gene matches: 4. CDR3 size: 15 residues. Germline-derived CDR1 and CDR2 are LNHDA and SQIVND (reference sequence). CDR3 residues: CASSPTSGGSDTQYF. The DNA for the CDR3 is TGTGCCAGTAGCCCGACTAGCGGGGGGTCAGATACGCAGTATTTT.

This chain joins TRBV7-9 and TRBJ1-2; TRBD1 matches at 8 bases. The CDR3 is made up of 14 amino acids. Germline-derived CDR1 and CDR2 are SEHNR and FQNEAQ (reference sequence). The V and J ends lost 5 bases and 5 bases, in that order; junction bases with no gene match: 7. The DNA for the CDR3 is TGTGCCAGCAGCCGACAGACAGGGGCTTATGGCTACACCTTC. It codes for CASSRQTGAYGYTF.

The V and J genes are TRBV9 and TRBJ2-5; 9 nucleotides align to TRBD1. There are 15 residues in the CDR3. V shed 5 bases, J shed 1 base, and the junction held 6 bases outside the gene matches. Germline lookup yields CDR1 SGDLS and CDR2 YYNGEE. Written as DNA, the CDR3 is TGTGCCAGCAGTCCCGGGACAGGGTCCCAAGAGACCCAGTACTTC. Residues: CASSPGTGSQETQYF.

The genes are TRBV7-6 and TRBJ1-1; TRBD1 is a possible D gene (5 bases). V lost 5 bases to trimming and J lost 6 bases, with 13 bases between them. This CDR3 has 13 residues. CDR1 SGHVS and CDR2 FNYEAQ come from the germline V gene. CDR3 region: CASSLRREAEAFF. CDR3 in DNA: TGTGCCAGCAGCCTCCGCAGGGAGGCTGAAGCTTTCTTT.

This clone was detected only once. This chain links TRBV3-1 (or the pseudogene TRBV3-2) with TRBJ1-2; possible D gene TRBD1, 5 bases. CDR1 is LGHDT and CDR2 is YNNKEL in the germline V gene (reference sequence). There are 14 residues in the CDR3. Trimming removed 2 bases from V and 6 bases from J, with 13 bases in between. This CDR3 is CASSQSEGTHGYTF. DNA of the CDR3: TGTGCCAGCAGCCAATCGGAGGGGACCCATGGCTACACCTTC.

J is TRBJ2-1 and V is TRBV7-3, with a tentative D call TRBD2 (6 bases). V was clipped by 5 bases and J by 3 bases, with 11 bases between them. Germline CDR1 and CDR2: SGHTA and FQGTGA. This CDR3 is built from 14 residues. The CDR3 is CASSKRGGYNEQFF. As DNA, the CDR3 is TGTGCCAGCAGCAAAAGGGGAGGCTACAATGAGCAGTTCTTC.

This chain connects TRBV4-3 to TRBJ1-1, with 10 bases that match TRBD1. The length of the CDR3 is 18 residues. J was trimmed by 6 bases and V by 1 base; bases with no gene match: 14. Germline V CDR1 and CDR2: LGHNA, YSLEER. The CDR3 loop is CASSQVGQRGQGRSEAFF. CDR3 DNA sequence: TGCGCCAGCAGCCAAGTGGGGCAGAGGGGACAGGGGCGGTCTGAAGCTTTCTTT.

The chain recombines TRBV28 with TRBJ2-3, with 9 bases aligning to TRBD1. CDR1 and CDR2 (germline): MDHEN, SYDVKM. The CDR3 consists of 16 residues. V shed 2 bases and J 4 bases; nucleotides not matched to a gene: 7. The CDR3 nucleotides are TGTGCCAGCAGTTTACGTGGGACAGGGCGGGCAGATACGCAGTATTTT. Translation: CASSLRGTGRADTQYF.

The chain has TRBV6-1 and TRBJ1-2; D remains ambiguous. CDR3 size: 13 residues. Germline lookup yields CDR1 MNHNS and CDR2 SASEGT. V was trimmed by 5 bases and J by 5 bases, leaving 12 bases between them. In DNA, the CDR3 is TGTGCCAGCAGTTATCCTGGGGAATATGGCTACACCTTC. This codes for CASSYPGEYGYTF.

CDR3 loop: CASSSGQGGNQPQHF. The CDR3 coding sequence is TGTGCCAGCTCATCGGGACAGGGGGGAAATCAGCCCCAGCATTTT. The chain uses TRBV18 and TRBJ1-5; the match to TRBD1 covers 11 bases. The germline CDR1 and CDR2 sequences are KGHSH and LQKENI. V shed 5 bases, J shed 4 bases, and the junction held 4 bases outside the gene matches. The CDR3 totals 15 residues.

The chain has TRBV7-9 and TRBJ2-7, with D perhaps TRBD2 (6 bases). V was trimmed by 7 bases and J by 0 bases, leaving 10 bases between them. The CDR3 has 13 residues. Germline CDR1 and CDR2: SEHNR and FQNEAQ (reference sequence). CDR3 nucleotides: TGTGCCAGCACCAAGACTAGCTCCTACGAGCAGTACTTC. It yields the protein CASTKTSSYEQYF.

The V gene is TRBV29-1, the J gene TRBJ1-1, with 10 bases fitting TRBD1. This CDR3 is built from 13 residues. V lost 6 bases and J lost 1; bases outside the gene matches: 2. The V gene's germline CDR1 is SQVTM and CDR2 ANQGSEA. The CDR3 DNA is TGCAGCGTAGGACAGGGGGGGAACACTGAAGCTTTCTTT. Translation gives CSVGQGGNTEAFF.

CDR3 protein: CASRGQVFF. As DNA, the CDR3 is TGTGCGTCCAGGGGACAGGTGTTTTTT. The chain recombines TRBV12-3 or TRBV12-4 with TRBJ1-4; 8 nucleotides line up with TRBD1. The CDR3 totals 9 residues.

This chain links TRBV10-1 with TRBJ1-6; D is uncertain. Trimming removed 0 bases from V and 0 bases from J, with 12 bases in between. From germline, CDR1 is WNHNN and CDR2 SYGVQD (reference sequence). The CDR3 consists of 18 residues. The CDR3 DNA is TGCGCCAGCAGTGAGTCGGATCGGGCGAGCTCCTATAATTCACCCCTCCACTTT. It codes for CASSESDRASSYNSPLHF.

The CDR3: CASSRAGTTIYEQYF. The CDR3 region has the DNA TGTGCCAGCAGTAGGGCCGGGACAACAATTTACGAGCAGTACTTC. This chain joins TRBV2 and TRBJ2-7; the D gene is possibly TRBD1 (6 bases). The V and J ends lost 5 bases and 4 bases respectively, with 18 bases between them. Germline values: CDR1 SNHLY, CDR2 FYNNEI. The length of the CDR3 is 15 residues.

This clone occurred once. This sequence joins TRBV7-8 and TRBJ1-5; 10 bases line up with TRBD1. CDR1 is SGHVS and CDR2 is FQNEAQ in the germline V gene. The J segment lost 3 bases and the V segment lost 4 bases, leaving 15 bases of the junction unmatched. This CDR3 is 19 amino acids long. The CDR3 loop reads CASSSRKASGTGANQPQHF. The CDR3 DNA reads as TGTGCCAGCAGCTCCAGAAAGGCTTCCGGGACAGGGGCCAATCAGCCCCAGCATTTT.

The gene calls are TRBV4-3 and TRBJ1-5; D uncertain. CDR3 length: 13 residues. Germline-derived CDR1 and CDR2 are LGHNA and YSLEER. With 4 bases removed from V and 7 bases from J, the gap between germline ends came to 11 bases. The CDR3, as DNA: TGCGCCAGCAGCCCAAAGGTTAGGCAGCCCCAGCATTTT. Translation: CASSPKVRQPQHF.

The chain couples TRBV27 to TRBJ2-1; tentative D call: TRBD1 (5 bases). V was clipped by 7 bases and J by 6 bases, with 13 bases between them. Germline V lookup: CDR1 MNHEY, CDR2 SMNVEV (reference sequence). There are 13 residues in the CDR3. CDR3 in amino acids: CASTRTPPNEQFF. As DNA, the CDR3 is TGTGCCAGCACCAGGACACCCCCCAATGAGCAGTTCTTC.

This chain links TRBV15 with TRBJ1-6, with D tentatively TRBD1 (5 bases). Germline loops: CDR1 LNHNV, CDR2 YYDKDF (reference sequence). V lost 7 bases to trimming and J lost 7 bases, with 14 bases between them. The CDR3 length is 14 residues. Here the CDR3 DNA reads TGTGCCACCACCTGGGGCGGACCAAATTCACCCCTCCACTTT. Encoded protein: CATTWGGPNSPLHF.

The chain employs TRBV3-1 (or the pseudogene TRBV3-2) and TRBJ1-2; D is undetermined. Trimming pared 0 bases from V and 0 bases from J, leaving 8 bases between. This CDR3 is 15 amino acids long. CDR1 and CDR2 from the germline V gene are LGHDT and YNNKEL (reference sequence). CDR3: CASSQDRRANYGYTF. CDR3 DNA: TGTGCCAGCAGCCAAGATCGGAGAGCTAACTATGGCTACACCTTC.

The chain combines TRBV6-2 or TRBV6-3 with TRBJ2-5; 12 nucleotides agree with TRBD2. Germline V CDR1 and CDR2: MNHEY, SVGEGT. V gave up 0 bases and J gave up 4 bases; unmatched junction bases: 3. The CDR3 sequence is 16 residues long. The CDR3 sequence is CASSYSPGLAGETQYF. Written as DNA, the CDR3 is TGTGCCAGCAGTTACTCCCCGGGACTAGCGGGAGAGACCCAGTACTTC.

The chain uses TRBV6-2 or TRBV6-3 and TRBJ1-2, with D possibly matching TRBD1 (5 bases). The CDR3 has 12 amino acids. With 5 bases removed from V and 3 bases from J, the gap between germline ends came to 7 bases. The V gene's germline CDR1 is MNHEY and CDR2 SVGEGT. CDR3 nucleotides: TGTGCCAGCAGTGACAGTTACTATGGCTACACCTTC. Its translation: CASSDSYYGYTF.

This chain connects TRBV6-4 to TRBJ1-5, with 8 bases fitting TRBD1. Trimming at V came to 6 bases and at J to 0 bases, leaving 4 bases not matched to a gene. The CDR3 sequence is 15 residues long. Germline-derived CDR1 and CDR2 are MRHNA and SNTAGT. For the CDR3, the DNA is TGTGCCAGCAGCGGGGACAGGAATAGCAATCAGCCCCAGCATTTT. It codes for CASSGDRNSNQPQHF.

This clone was counted between two and nine times. This chain uses TRBV4-3 with TRBJ1-2; no definite D call. V was cut by 0 bases and J by 4 bases, with 9 bases left in between. The CDR3 sequence is 14 residues long. Germline assignment: CDR1 LGHNA and CDR2 YSLEER. CDR3 residues: CASSQDTASYGYTF. DNA for the CDR3: TGCGCCAGCAGCCAAGATACAGCCTCCTATGGCTACACCTTC.

This chain links TRBV19 with TRBJ1-2; D is unclear. CDR1 and CDR2 (germline): LNHDA, SQIVND (reference sequence). V was trimmed by 10 bases and J by 8 bases, leaving 14 bases between them. There are 11 residues in the CDR3. The CDR3, as DNA: TGTGCCACGAGCCCGGGTGGCGGCTACACCTTC. Translated, it gives CATSPGGGYTF.